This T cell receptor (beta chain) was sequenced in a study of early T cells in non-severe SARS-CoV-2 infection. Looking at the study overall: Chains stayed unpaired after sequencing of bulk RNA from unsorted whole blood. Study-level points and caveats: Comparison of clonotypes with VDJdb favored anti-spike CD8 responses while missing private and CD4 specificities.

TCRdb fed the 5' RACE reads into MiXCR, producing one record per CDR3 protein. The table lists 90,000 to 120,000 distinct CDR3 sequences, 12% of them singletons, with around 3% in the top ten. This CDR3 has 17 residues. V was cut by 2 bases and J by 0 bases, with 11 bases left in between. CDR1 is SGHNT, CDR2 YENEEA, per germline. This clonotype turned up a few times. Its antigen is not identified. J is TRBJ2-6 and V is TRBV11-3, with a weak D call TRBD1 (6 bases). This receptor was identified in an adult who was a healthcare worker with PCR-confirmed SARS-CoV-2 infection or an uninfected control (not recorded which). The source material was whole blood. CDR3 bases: TGTGCCAGCAGCTTACGGACGGACAGCTCTGGGGCCAACGTCCTGACTTTC. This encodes CASSLRTDSSGANVLTF. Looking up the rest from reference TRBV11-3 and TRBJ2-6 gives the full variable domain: EAGVVQSPRYKIIEKKQPVAFWCNPISGHNTLYWYLQNLGQGPELLIRYENEEAVDDSQLPKDRFSAERLKGVDSTLKIQPAELGDSAVYLCASSLRTDSSGANVLTFGAGSRLTVL.